A single sample is the source of the 29 T cell receptor beta chains below, sequenced in a study of shared clonotypes between healthy human individuals. It was CD45RO-negative cells, positively selected for CCR7, that made up naive CD8 cells, with terminally differentiated effector memory CD45RA+ cells excluded. TCRdb's copy holds only in-frame clones and misses some; the assay was immunoSEQ multiplex PCR. This table holds roughly 2,000,000 clones, around 93% found once. The sequencing sample was made of naive CD8+ T cells from PBMCs. The receptors originated from a young man in good health. Some clones in this sample may be carry-over from other donors' samples.

The chain has TRBV29-1 and TRBJ2-1; 10 bases match TRBD2. Per the germline V gene, CDR1 is SQVTM and CDR2 is ANQGSEA. Trimming cost V 8 bases and J 2 bases; bases outside gene matches: 12. The length of the CDR3 is 16 residues. Here the CDR3 DNA reads TGCAGCATTCGGACTTTAGCGGGAGGACCCTACAATGAGCAGTTCTTC. Its protein product is CSIRTLAGGPYNEQFF.

The V gene is TRBV4-3, the J gene TRBJ1-4; D not certain. CDR3 size: 20 residues. The germline V gene encodes CDR1 LGHNA and CDR2 YSLEER. V dropped 3 bases and J dropped 5 bases, with 28 bases sitting between them. The chain's CDR3 is CASSQAITLSWTRLNEKLFF. The CDR3, as DNA: TGCGCCAGCAGCCAGGCTATCACTCTTTCGTGGACCCGCCTAAATGAAAAACTGTTTTTT.

This sequence joins TRBV11-3 and TRBJ2-2; 9 nucleotides align to TRBD2. Germline V gene data show CDR1 as SGHNT and CDR2 as YENEEA. CDR3 length: 16 amino acids. J was trimmed by 6 bases and V by 2 bases; bases with no gene match: 7. This CDR3 reads CASSLRSGRSAGELFF. CDR3 sequence (DNA): TGTGCCAGCAGCTTAAGGAGCGGGAGGTCCGCCGGGGAGCTGTTTTTT. Filled out from reference TRBV11-3 and TRBJ2-2, the complete variable domain reads EAGVVQSPRYKIIEKKQPVAFWCNPISGHNTLYWYLQNLGQGPELLIRYENEEAVDDSQLPKDRFSAERLKGVDSTLKIQPAELGDSAVYLCASSLRSGRSAGELFFGEGSRLTVL.

The rearrangement joins TRBV10-3 to TRBJ1-6; D possibly corresponds to TRBD1 (5 bases). Germline V CDR1 and CDR2: ENHRY, SYGVKD. The ends were cut back, 6 bases at V and 14 bases at J, with 17 bases in the middle. CDR3 length equals 13 residues. The CDR3 here is CAIRRQLRRALHF. The DNA for the CDR3 is TGTGCCATCAGAAGACAGCTTCGGCGGGCCCTCCACTTT.

In the case of this clone: Other DNA sequences within the sample encode an identical CDR3. This chain connects TRBV4-2 to TRBJ2-7; 11 nucleotides agree with TRBD1. The V and J ends lost 5 bases and 5 bases, in that order; junction bases with no gene match: 5. CDR1 is LGHNA, CDR2 YNFKEQ, per germline. CDR3 length: 14 amino acids. CDR3 amino acids: CASSKDRGRDEQYF. CDR3 coding DNA: TGTGCCAGCAGCAAGGACAGGGGGCGCGACGAGCAGTACTTC.

This chain connects TRBV19 to TRBJ1-2, with TRBD1 matching 7 bases. CDR1 is LNHDA, CDR2 SQIVND, per germline (reference sequence). This CDR3 region has 12 residues. J was trimmed by 8 bases and V by 6 bases; bases with no gene match: 6. The CDR3: CASSTGASGYTF. In DNA form, the CDR3 reads TGTGCCAGTAGCACAGGGGCCTCCGGCTACACCTTC.

The chain is built from TRBV19 and TRBJ2-7, with a tentative D call TRBD2 (5 bases). Trimming removed 3 bases from V and 0 bases from J, with 12 bases in between. The CDR3 sequence is 15 residues long. Germline V lookup: CDR1 LNHDA, CDR2 SQIVND (reference sequence). The CDR3 nucleotides read TGTGCCAGTAGTATTGGACTCACCACCTCCTACGAGCAGTACTTC. Its protein is CASSIGLTTSYEQYF. The full variable domain, completed using reference TRBV19 and TRBJ2-7, is DGGITQSPKYLFRKEGQNVTLSCEQNLNHDAMYWYRQDPGQGLRLIYYSQIVNDFQKGDIAEGYSVSREKKESFPLTVTSAQKNPTAFYLCASSIGLTTSYEQYFGPGTRLTVT.

V is TRBV27 and J is TRBJ2-7, with 7 bases aligning to TRBD2. Germline trimming cut 6 bases from V and 7 bases from J; bases unmatched to any gene: 12. The CDR3 extends over 14 amino acids. Germline loops: CDR1 MNHEY, CDR2 SMNVEV (reference sequence). In DNA, the CDR3 is TGTGCCAGCAGCCCGGGACTACTACTACGGGAGCAGTACTTC. It is translated as CASSPGLLLREQYF.

The V and J genes are TRBV28 and TRBJ2-3; 9 nucleotides agree with TRBD2. The CDR3 runs to 16 residues. Trimming cost V 6 bases and J 1 base; bases outside gene matches: 8. Germline loops: CDR1 MDHEN, CDR2 SYDVKM. The CDR3: CASSPTSGARTDTQYF. The CDR3 region has the DNA TGTGCCAGCAGCCCGACTAGCGGAGCCCGCACAGATACGCAGTATTTT.

This sequence joins TRBV29-1 and TRBJ2-1; TRBD2 might be the D (6 bases). This CDR3 region has 15 residues. The germline CDR1 and CDR2 sequences are SQVTM and ANQGSEA. Deletions cut 1 base from V and 6 bases from J, with 16 bases between. The CDR3 protein is CSVEALARLSNEQFF. CDR3 bases: TGCAGCGTTGAAGCCCTAGCGAGGTTAAGCAATGAGCAGTTCTTC.

The chain couples TRBV28 to TRBJ1-2; 11 positions agree with TRBD1. The CDR3 length is 15 residues. Per the germline V gene, CDR1 is MDHEN and CDR2 is SYDVKM. V was pared by 10 bases and J by 8 bases, with 15 bases of the junction left unmatched. CDR3 sequence (DNA): TGTGCCATCTTCCGGGACAGGGGGGTTGTTTGGGGCTACACCTTC. Amino acids: CAIFRDRGVVWGYTF.

J is TRBJ1-2 and V is TRBV6-4; maybe TRBD1 (5 bases). The CDR3 runs 12 residues. Germline V gene lookup returns CDR1 MRHNA and CDR2 SNTAGT. The chain's CDR3 is CAGTAIEGGYTF. The CDR3 DNA sequence: TGTGCTGGGACCGCTATAGAGGGCGGCTACACCTTC.

V is TRBV27 and J is TRBJ1-2; 7 bases match TRBD1. In germline, CDR1 is MNHEY, CDR2 SMNVEV (reference sequence). The CDR3 length is 15 residues. J lost 5 bases, V lost 3 bases, and 9 bases had no gene match. CDR3 protein: CASSFSGGGGYGYTF. The CDR3 nucleotides read TGTGCCAGCAGTTTTTCAGGGGGAGGGGGTTATGGCTACACCTTC.

The gene calls are TRBV11-2 and TRBJ2-7; D is undetermined. The CDR3 has 13 amino acids. Germline values: CDR1 SGHAT, CDR2 FQNNGV. The V end was cut by 3 bases, the J end by 5 bases, with 11 bases between. The CDR3 DNA reads as TGTGCCAGCAGCTTTGAGATAAGGGACGAGCAGTACTTC. Its protein product is CASSFEIRDEQYF.

The rearrangement joins TRBV2 to TRBJ2-5, with 10 bases lining up with TRBD1. Germline CDR1 is SNHLY and CDR2 is FYNNEI. Trimming took 8 bases from V and 1 from J; bases not matched to a gene: 1. This CDR3 region has 13 residues. As DNA, the CDR3 is TGTGCCAGCTGGGACAGGGGCCAAGAGACCCAGTACTTC. Amino acids: CASWDRGQETQYF.

This chain links TRBV7-9 with TRBJ2-7; D is unclear. The germline V and J ends were trimmed by 1 base and 6 bases, with 13 bases remaining between them. The CDR3 totals 14 residues. Germline CDR1 SEHNR, CDR2 FQNEAQ (reference sequence). The CDR3 loop reads CASSLVDAPLEQYF. The CDR3 DNA follows: TGTGCCAGCAGCTTAGTGGACGCCCCTCTCGAGCAGTACTTC.

The chain recombines TRBV6-5 with TRBJ2-1, with 7 bases aligning to TRBD2. J lost 3 bases, V lost 2 bases, and 7 bases had no gene match. The CDR3 extends over 16 amino acids. The germline CDR1 and CDR2 sequences are MNHEY and SVGAGI. The CDR3 bases are TGTGCCAGCAGTTACAGATGGGCTAGCGGCTACAATGAGCAGTTCTTC. Translation gives CASSYRWASGYNEQFF.

The chain has TRBV6-1 and TRBJ2-1; weak D call: TRBD2 (5 bases). CDR1 is MNHNS, CDR2 SASEGT, per germline. The CDR3 totals 14 residues. Trimming stripped 8 bases from V and 2 bases from J, with 13 bases between. The CDR3 coding sequence is TGTGCCAGCCTTGAGGGTAGCACCTACAATGAGCAGTTCTTC. This codes for CASLEGSTYNEQFF.

The chain uses TRBV5-1 and TRBJ2-2, with D possibly TRBD1 on 5 matching bases. The V end was cut by 4 bases, the J end by 6 bases, with 10 bases between. Germline V CDR1 and CDR2: SGHRS, YFSETQ. The CDR3 covers 13 residues. For the CDR3, the DNA is TGCGCCAGCAGCCCCGTGGGGCCCGGGGAGCTGTTTTTT. Its protein is CASSPVGPGELFF.

The genes are TRBV6-1 and TRBJ1-2; D may be TRBD1 (5 bases). Per the germline V gene, CDR1 is MNHNS and CDR2 is SASEGT. The ends were cut back, 6 bases at V and 8 bases at J, with 13 bases in the middle. The CDR3 totals 12 residues. The CDR3 nucleotides read TGTGCCAGCAGAGCAGGAGGGGAGGGCTACACCTTC. Its protein product is CASRAGGEGYTF.

This clone was counted a single time. This chain links TRBV27 with TRBJ1-2, with TRBD1 matching over 9 bases. CDR1 is MNHEY, CDR2 SMNVEV, per germline (reference sequence). V shed 5 bases and J 1 base; nucleotides not matched to a gene: 8. The CDR3 covers 16 residues. This CDR3 is CASSQAGTGLNYGYTF. The CDR3 DNA follows: TGTGCCAGCAGTCAAGCCGGGACAGGGCTTAACTATGGCTACACCTTC.

This clone appeared once. The rearrangement uses TRBV6-5 and TRBJ1-5; D not certain. The CDR3 is made up of 12 amino acids. CDR1 is MNHEY and CDR2 is SVGAGI in the germline V gene. Trimming removed 6 bases at V and 9 bases at J, with 12 bases between. The CDR3, as DNA: TGTGCCAGCAGCGTTCCGGCGGGGCCCCAGCATTTT. Protein: CASSVPAGPQHF.

The chain has TRBV28 and TRBJ2-7, with 8 bases aligning to TRBD1. CDR3 length: 15 amino acids. Losses at the gene ends were 0 bases for V and 4 bases for J; bases not matched to a gene: 5. Germline V CDR1 and CDR2: MDHEN, SYDVKM. CDR3 sequence (DNA): TGTGCCAGCAGTTTATGGGCAGGGGGCAAATACGAGCAGTACTTC. It yields the protein CASSLWAGGKYEQYF.

The gene calls are TRBV9 and TRBJ1-2, with unresolved D. CDR1 SGDLS and CDR2 YYNGEE come from the germline V gene. This CDR3 region has 16 residues. Trimming left V 0 bases short and J 0 bases short, with 12 bases between. The CDR3 region is CASSVAVESSNYGYTF. CDR3 in DNA: TGTGCCAGCAGCGTAGCTGTGGAGTCCTCTAACTATGGCTACACCTTC.

The chain links TRBV9 to TRBJ1-2, with 7 nucleotides matching TRBD1. Germline values: CDR1 SGDLS, CDR2 YYNGEE. J lost 6 bases, V lost 4 bases, and 21 bases had no gene match. CDR3 size: 18 residues. The CDR3: CASSPRGGQVAGPDGYTF. Here the CDR3 DNA reads TGTGCCAGCAGCCCAAGGGGCGGACAGGTGGCCGGGCCGGATGGCTACACCTTC.

In its sample, this clone was seen once. Within the sample, other DNA sequences also encode this same CDR3. J is TRBJ2-1 and V is TRBV19; tentative D call: TRBD2 (5 bases). Germline-derived CDR1 and CDR2 are LNHDA and SQIVND (reference sequence). The CDR3 runs to 13 residues. V lost 3 bases to trimming and J lost 4 bases, with 7 bases between them. The CDR3 sequence: CASSMRAYNEQFF. In DNA, the CDR3 is TGTGCCAGTAGTATGCGGGCATACAATGAGCAGTTCTTC. The entire variable domain, with the rest obtained from reference TRBV19 and TRBJ2-1, is as follows: DGGITQSPKYLFRKEGQNVTLSCEQNLNHDAMYWYRQDPGQGLRLIYYSQIVNDFQKGDIAEGYSVSREKKESFPLTVTSAQKNPTAFYLCASSMRAYNEQFFGPGTRLTVL.

The genes are TRBV4-3 and TRBJ2-3, with TRBD2 matching over 8 bases. The V segment lost 0 bases and the J segment 4 bases; nucleotides outside the gene matches: 6. CDR1 is LGHNA, CDR2 YSLEER, per germline. The CDR3 loop spans 16 amino acids. CDR3 bases: TGCGCCAGCAGCCAAGATGCCGGGAGGGACGCAGATACGCAGTATTTT. Its translation: CASSQDAGRDADTQYF.

To note about this clone: Other DNA sequences from this sample encode an identical CDR3 as well. The chain employs TRBV9 and TRBJ2-7; TRBD2 agrees at 12 bases. CDR1 is SGDLS, CDR2 YYNGEE, per germline. V lost 4 bases, J lost 5 bases, and 7 bases stayed unmatched. The CDR3 contains 15 residues. For the CDR3, the DNA is TGTGCCAGCAGCCCGAGACTAGCGGGAGTCCACGAGCAGTACTTC. This codes for CASSPRLAGVHEQYF.

Concerning this clone itself: Other nucleotide sequences from this sample produce the same CDR3. V usage is TRBV4-3 and J usage is TRBJ1-1; D unclear. Trimming shortened V by 1 base and J by 5 bases, and 8 bases separated the two germline ends. In germline, CDR1 is LGHNA, CDR2 YSLEER. This CDR3 has 13 amino acids. CDR3 DNA: TGCGCCAGCAGCCAAGTGAGGAATACTGAAGCTTTCTTT. As protein: CASSQVRNTEAFF.